These 15 T cell receptor beta chains were sequenced from one sample in a study of cytomegalovirus exposure and HLA in healthy donors. 60 Vbeta and 13 Jbeta primers were used in PCR. Profiling relied on immunoSEQ multiplex PCR, and the TCRdb table lists in-frame clones only, not all of them. The sample shows some 20,000 clones, 84% of them seen only once. What was sequenced was PBMCs. The source is a human donor in good health.

V and J are TRBV6-5 and TRBJ2-7, with 8 bases lining up with TRBD1. V lost 0 bases to trimming and J lost 5 bases; unmatched junction nucleotides: 6. The CDR3 spans 15 residues. Germline CDR1 is MNHEY and CDR2 is SVGAGI. CDR3 amino acids: CASSYSSRGRNEQYF. CDR3 bases: TGTGCCAGCAGTTACTCAAGCAGGGGGCGCAACGAGCAGTACTTC.

This chain links TRBV29-1 with TRBJ1-1; 9 nucleotides agree with TRBD1. Germline CDR1 and CDR2: SQVTM and ANQGSEA. With V trimmed by 6 bases and J by 0 bases, 2 bases remained unmatched. This CDR3 comprises 13 residues. The DNA of the CDR3 is TGCAGCGTGAGGGACAGGGTGAACACTGAAGCTTTCTTT. It translates to CSVRDRVNTEAFF.

This rearrangement joins TRBV5-1 to TRBJ1-1; 7 bases align to TRBD1. CDR1 SGHRS and CDR2 YFSETQ come from the germline V gene. This CDR3 is 15 amino acids long. Trimming at V came to 3 bases and at J to 2 bases, leaving 7 bases not matched to a gene. The CDR3 DNA reads as TGCGCCAGCAGCTCCAGGGGACAGTTTAACACTGAAGCTTTCTTT. This encodes CASSSRGQFNTEAFF.

V gene TRBV14 combines with J gene TRBJ2-7; 7 bases fit TRBD1. Germline lookup yields CDR1 SGHDN and CDR2 FVKESK. J was trimmed by 3 bases and V by 3 bases; bases with no gene match: 5. This CDR3 has 14 amino acids. CDR3 loop: CASSHRDSYYEQYF. The CDR3, as DNA: TGTGCCAGCAGCCACCGGGACAGCTACTACGAGCAGTACTTC.

For the CDR3, the DNA is TGTGCCAGCAGCTTAAGCGGGAGGGTCAGAGAGACCCAGTACTTC. It yields the protein CASSLSGRVRETQYF. The chain combines TRBV7-6 with TRBJ2-5, with 10 positions matching TRBD2. Germline V gene sequence: CDR1 SGHVS, CDR2 FNYEAQ. Trimming at V came to 2 bases and at J to 4 bases, leaving 4 bases not matched to a gene. The CDR3 consists of 15 residues.

The chain links TRBV7-9 to TRBJ1-6; D ambiguous. CDR1 and CDR2 from the germline V gene are SEHNR and FQNEAQ (reference sequence). The length of the CDR3 is 13 residues. The V and J ends lost 5 bases and 8 bases respectively, with 10 bases between them. The CDR3 reads CASSVNSYSPLHF. Written as DNA, the CDR3 is TGTGCCAGCAGCGTGAACAGTTATTCACCCCTCCACTTT. Together with reference TRBV7-9 and TRBJ1-6, the CDR3 gives the full variable domain: DTGVSQNPRHKITKRGQNVTFRCDPISEHNRLYWYRQTLGQGPEFLTYFQNEAQLEKSRLLSDRFSAERPKGSFSTLEIQRTEQGDSAMYLCASSVNSYSPLHFGNGTRLTVT.

J is TRBJ2-5 and V is TRBV18; possible D gene TRBD2, 6 bases. Germline-derived CDR1 and CDR2 are KGHSH and LQKENI. There are 13 residues in the CDR3. Between the trimmed V and J ends, which lost 4 bases and 5 bases, there was a span of 11 bases. The CDR3 spells CASSRGALETQYF. Here the CDR3 DNA reads TGTGCCAGCTCACGCGGGGCCCTGGAGACCCAGTACTTC.

The V call is TRBV7-9, the J call TRBJ1-4; no definite D call. V lost 2 bases and J 8 bases, leaving 15 bases between the germline ends. CDR3 length: 15 residues. Germline assignment: CDR1 SEHNR and CDR2 FQNEAQ (reference sequence). CDR3 loop: CASSLPGPTGEKLFF. DNA for the CDR3: TGTGCCAGCAGCTTACCGGGTCCCACGGGGGAAAAACTGTTTTTT.

The chain is built from TRBV9 and TRBJ2-7; 9 bases line up with TRBD2. J lost 3 bases, V lost 3 bases, and 7 bases had no gene match. The length of the CDR3 is 15 residues. Germline CDR1 reads SGDLS; CDR2 reads YYNGEE. The CDR3 region has the DNA TGTGCCAGCAGCGCTTCCGGGACTAGCAGCTACGAGCAGTACTTC. Its protein product is CASSASGTSSYEQYF.

A few counts support this clone. The gene calls are TRBV18 and TRBJ1-1; D gene uncertain. This CDR3 is built from 13 residues. Germline V lookup: CDR1 KGHSH, CDR2 LQKENI. The V end lost 3 bases, the J end lost 5 bases, and 10 bases lay between the germline ends. CDR3 loop: CASSPTRGTEAFF. CDR3 in DNA: TGTGCCAGCTCACCCACGCGGGGAACTGAAGCTTTCTTT.

The chain links TRBV6-1 to TRBJ2-5; D is unclear. The J call may be mistaken, given a closer DNA end match to TRBJ2-7. Germline loops: CDR1 MNHNS, CDR2 SASEGT. The CDR3 contains 12 residues. For the CDR3, the DNA is TGTGCCAGCAAGGAATTGTACTACGAGCAGTACTTC. Translating it yields CASKELYYEQYF.

CDR3 amino acids: CASRDRGVGDTQYF. The CDR3 DNA follows: TGTGCCAGTAGGGACAGGGGAGTGGGAGATACGCAGTATTTT. J is TRBJ2-3 and V is TRBV19, with 9 bases fitting TRBD1. The CDR3 totals 14 residues. V dropped 6 bases and J dropped 5; count of bases not matched to a gene: 6. CDR1 LNHDA and CDR2 SQIVND come from the germline V gene (reference sequence).

This sequence joins TRBV4-1 and TRBJ2-1; D call uncertain. V lost 1 base, J lost 0 bases, and 10 bases lay in between. The CDR3 is 16 amino acids. From germline, CDR1 is MGHRA and CDR2 YSYEKL. For the CDR3, the DNA is TGCGCCAGCAGCCAAGGAGTCTCCCTCTCCTACAATGAGCAGTTCTTC. Protein sequence: CASSQGVSLSYNEQFF.

The DNA of the CDR3 is TGCGCCAGCAGCTTGGCCGCAGGGTTGACCTTCTACGAGCAGTACTTC. This codes for CASSLAAGLTFYEQYF. This chain uses TRBV5-1 with TRBJ2-7, with TRBD1 as a possible D gene (5 bases). CDR3 length equals 16 residues. Trimming pared 0 bases from V and 3 bases from J, leaving 16 bases between. Germline V gene lookup returns CDR1 SGHRS and CDR2 YFSETQ.

The chain has TRBV7-2 and TRBJ2-5; D uncertain. CDR1 and CDR2 (germline): SGHTA, FQGNSA. The CDR3 has 13 residues. Trimming cost V 1 base and J 7 bases, with 10 bases left between them. The CDR3 loop is CASSLDSLGTQYF. The CDR3 DNA reads as TGTGCCAGCAGCTTAGACAGCCTGGGGACCCAGTACTTC.